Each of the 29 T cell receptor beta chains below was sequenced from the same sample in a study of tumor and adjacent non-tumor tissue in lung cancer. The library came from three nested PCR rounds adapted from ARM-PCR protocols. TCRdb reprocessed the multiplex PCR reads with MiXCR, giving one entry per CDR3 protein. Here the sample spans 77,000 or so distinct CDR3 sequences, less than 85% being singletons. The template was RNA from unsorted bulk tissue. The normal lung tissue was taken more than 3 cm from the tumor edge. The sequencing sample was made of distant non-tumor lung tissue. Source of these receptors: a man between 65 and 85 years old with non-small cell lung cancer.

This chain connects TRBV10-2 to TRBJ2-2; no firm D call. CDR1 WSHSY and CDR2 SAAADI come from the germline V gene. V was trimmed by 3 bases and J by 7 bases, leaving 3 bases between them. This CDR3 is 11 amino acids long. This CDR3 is CASSDIGELFF. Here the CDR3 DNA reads TGCGCCAGCAGTGATATCGGGGAGCTGTTTTTT.

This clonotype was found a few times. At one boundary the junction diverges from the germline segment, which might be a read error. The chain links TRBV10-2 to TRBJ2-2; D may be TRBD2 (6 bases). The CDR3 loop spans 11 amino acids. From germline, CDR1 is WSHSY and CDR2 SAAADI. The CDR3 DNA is TGTGCCAGCAGTGACACCGGGGGGCTGTTTTTT. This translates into CASSDTGGLFF.

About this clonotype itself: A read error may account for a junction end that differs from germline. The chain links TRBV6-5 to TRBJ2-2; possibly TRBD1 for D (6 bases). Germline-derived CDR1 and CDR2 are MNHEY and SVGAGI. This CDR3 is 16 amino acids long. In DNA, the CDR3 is TGTGCCAGCAGTCACCTTGACAGGAGGAACACCGCGGAGCTGTTTTTT. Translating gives CASSHLDRRNTAELFF.

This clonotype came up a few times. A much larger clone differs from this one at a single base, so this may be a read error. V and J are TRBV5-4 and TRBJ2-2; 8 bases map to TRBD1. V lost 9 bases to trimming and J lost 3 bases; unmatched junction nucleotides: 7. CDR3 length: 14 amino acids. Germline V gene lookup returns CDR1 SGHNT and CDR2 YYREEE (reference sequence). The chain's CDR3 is CATKTGVDTGELFF. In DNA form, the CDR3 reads TGTGCCACTAAGACAGGGGTTGACACCGGGGAGCTGTTTTTT.

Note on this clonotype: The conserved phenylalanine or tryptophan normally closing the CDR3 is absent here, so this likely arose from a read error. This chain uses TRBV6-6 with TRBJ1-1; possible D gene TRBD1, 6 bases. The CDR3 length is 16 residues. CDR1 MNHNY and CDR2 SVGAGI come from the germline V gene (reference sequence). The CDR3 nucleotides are TGTGGCAGCAGAACAGGGTCCGGTAGATACGGCACTGAAGCTTTCCTT. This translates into CGSRTGSGRYGTEAFL.

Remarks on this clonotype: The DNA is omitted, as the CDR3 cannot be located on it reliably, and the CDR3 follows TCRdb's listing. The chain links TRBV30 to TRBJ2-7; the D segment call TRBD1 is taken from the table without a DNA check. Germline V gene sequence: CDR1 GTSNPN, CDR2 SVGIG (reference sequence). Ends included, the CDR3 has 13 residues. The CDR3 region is CAWAEGTHYEQYF.

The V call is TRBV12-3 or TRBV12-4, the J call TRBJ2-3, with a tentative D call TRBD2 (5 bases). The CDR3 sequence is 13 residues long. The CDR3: CVSRGTVEDTQYF. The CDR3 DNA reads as TGTGTGAGCCGGGGAACCGTTGAGGATACGCAGTATTTT.

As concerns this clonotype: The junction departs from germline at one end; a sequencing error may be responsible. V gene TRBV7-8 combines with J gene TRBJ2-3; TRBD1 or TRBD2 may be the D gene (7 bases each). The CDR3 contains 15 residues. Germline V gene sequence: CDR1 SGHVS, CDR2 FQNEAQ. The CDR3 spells CANTRAGGGTYTQYF. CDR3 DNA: TGTGCCAACACAAGAGCAGGGGGGGGCACATATACGCAGTATTTT.

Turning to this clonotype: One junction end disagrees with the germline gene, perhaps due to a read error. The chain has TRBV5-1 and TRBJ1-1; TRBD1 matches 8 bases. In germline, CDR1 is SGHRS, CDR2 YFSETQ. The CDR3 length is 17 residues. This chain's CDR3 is CASSLVPLRTGSTKAFF. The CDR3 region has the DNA TGCGCCAGCAGTTTGGTTCCCTTAAGGACAGGGTCCACTAAAGCTTTCTTT.

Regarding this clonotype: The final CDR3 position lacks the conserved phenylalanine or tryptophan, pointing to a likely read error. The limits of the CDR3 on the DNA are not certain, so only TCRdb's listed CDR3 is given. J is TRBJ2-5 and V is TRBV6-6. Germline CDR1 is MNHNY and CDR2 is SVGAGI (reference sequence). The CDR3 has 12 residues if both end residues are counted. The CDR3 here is CASRGVPETQYS.

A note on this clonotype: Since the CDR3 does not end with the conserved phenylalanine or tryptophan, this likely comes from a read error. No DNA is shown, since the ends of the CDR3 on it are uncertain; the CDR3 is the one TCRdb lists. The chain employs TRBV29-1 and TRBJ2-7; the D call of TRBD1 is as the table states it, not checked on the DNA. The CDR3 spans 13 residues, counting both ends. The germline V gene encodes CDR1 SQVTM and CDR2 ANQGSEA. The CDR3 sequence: CSVEGQGTYEHYS.

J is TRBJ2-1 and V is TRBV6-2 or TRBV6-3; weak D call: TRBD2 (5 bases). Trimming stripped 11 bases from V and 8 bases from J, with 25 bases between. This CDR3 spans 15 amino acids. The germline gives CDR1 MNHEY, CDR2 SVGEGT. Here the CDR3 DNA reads TGTGCCTCCCTCGGGCTAGCCAGCTCATACGATGAGCAGTTCTTC. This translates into CASLGLASSYDEQFF.

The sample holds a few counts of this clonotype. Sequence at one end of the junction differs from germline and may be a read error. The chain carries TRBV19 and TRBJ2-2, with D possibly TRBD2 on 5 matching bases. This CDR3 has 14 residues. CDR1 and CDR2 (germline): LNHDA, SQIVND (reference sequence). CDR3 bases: TGTGCCAGTAAGAAAACACAAGGGATAAGGGAGATGTTTTTT. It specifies CASKKTQGIREMFF.

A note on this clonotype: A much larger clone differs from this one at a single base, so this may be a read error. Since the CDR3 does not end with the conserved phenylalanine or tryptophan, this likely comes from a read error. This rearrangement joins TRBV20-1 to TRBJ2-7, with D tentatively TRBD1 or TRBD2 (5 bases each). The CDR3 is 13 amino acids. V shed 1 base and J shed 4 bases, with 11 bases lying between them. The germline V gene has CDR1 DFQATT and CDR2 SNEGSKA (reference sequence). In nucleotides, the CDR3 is TGCAGTGCTAGAGGGGGACCGAAATACGAGCAGTACCTC. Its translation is CSARGGPKYEQYL.

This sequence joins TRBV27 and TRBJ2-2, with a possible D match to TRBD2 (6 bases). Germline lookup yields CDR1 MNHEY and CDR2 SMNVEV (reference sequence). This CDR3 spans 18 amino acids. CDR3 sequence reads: CISSSLYLEAREAGELFF. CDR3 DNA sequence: TGTATCAGCAGTTCTCTTTATTTAGAGGCCAGGGAGGCCGGGGAGCTGTTTTTT.

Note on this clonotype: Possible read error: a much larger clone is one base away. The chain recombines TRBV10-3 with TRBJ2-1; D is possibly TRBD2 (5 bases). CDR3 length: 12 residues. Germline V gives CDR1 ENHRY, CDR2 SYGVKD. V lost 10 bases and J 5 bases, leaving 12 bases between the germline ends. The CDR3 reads CARSPGNNEQFF. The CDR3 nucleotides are TGTGCCAGGTCACCGGGGAACAATGAGCAGTTCTTC.

The CDR3 DNA reads TGTGCCATCGAACCAAGACAGGGACACGAGCAGTACTTC. As protein: CAIEPRQGHEQYF. J is TRBJ2-7 and V is TRBV7-9; 7 nucleotides match TRBD1. The J segment lost 5 bases and the V segment lost 10 bases, leaving 11 bases of the junction unmatched. This CDR3 has 13 residues. The V gene's germline CDR1 is SEHNR and CDR2 FQNEAQ (reference sequence).

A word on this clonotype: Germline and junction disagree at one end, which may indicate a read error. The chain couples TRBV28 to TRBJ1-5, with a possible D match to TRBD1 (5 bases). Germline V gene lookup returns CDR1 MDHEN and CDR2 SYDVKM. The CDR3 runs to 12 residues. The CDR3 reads CASTLQGQLQHF. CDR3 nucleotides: TGTGCCAGCACCCTGCAGGGCCAGCTCCAGCATTTT. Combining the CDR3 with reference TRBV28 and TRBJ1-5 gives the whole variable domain DVKVTQSSRYLVKRTGEKVFLECVQDMDHENMFWYRQDPGLGLRLIYFSYDVKMKEKGDIPEGYSVSREKKERFSLILESASTNQTSMYLCASTLQGQLQHFGDGTRLSIL.

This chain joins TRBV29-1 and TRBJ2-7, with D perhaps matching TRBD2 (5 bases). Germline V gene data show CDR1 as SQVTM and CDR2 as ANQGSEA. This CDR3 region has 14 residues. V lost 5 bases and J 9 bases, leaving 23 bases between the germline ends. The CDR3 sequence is CSVSGMAGGGVQYF. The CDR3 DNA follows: TGCAGCGTTAGCGGAATGGCCGGCGGTGGGGTGCAGTACTTC.

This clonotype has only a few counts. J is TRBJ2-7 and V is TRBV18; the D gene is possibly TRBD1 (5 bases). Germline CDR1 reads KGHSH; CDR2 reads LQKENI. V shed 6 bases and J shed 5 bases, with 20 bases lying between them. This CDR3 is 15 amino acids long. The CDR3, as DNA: TGTGCCAGCTCTCCCTCACTCGTTGAAGGGGACGAGCAGTACTTC. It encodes CASSPSLVEGDEQYF. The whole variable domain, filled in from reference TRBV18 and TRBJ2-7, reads NAGVMQNPRHLVRRRGQEARLRCSPMKGHSHVYWYRQLPEEGLKFMVYLQKENIIDESGMPKERFSAEFPKEGPSILRIQQVVRGDSAAYFCASSPSLVEGDEQYFGPGTRLTVT.

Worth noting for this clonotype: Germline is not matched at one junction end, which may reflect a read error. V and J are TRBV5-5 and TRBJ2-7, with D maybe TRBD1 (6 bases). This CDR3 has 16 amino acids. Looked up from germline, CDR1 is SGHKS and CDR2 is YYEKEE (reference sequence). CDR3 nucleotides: TGTACCAGCAGCTTGGCTGTGACTGGGGACACCTACGAGCAGTACTTC. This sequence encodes CTSSLAVTGDTYEQYF.

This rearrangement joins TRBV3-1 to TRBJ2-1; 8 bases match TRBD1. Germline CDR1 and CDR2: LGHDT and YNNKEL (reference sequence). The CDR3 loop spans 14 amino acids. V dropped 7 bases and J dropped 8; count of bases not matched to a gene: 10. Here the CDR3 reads CASIGRGLEDEQFF. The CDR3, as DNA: TGTGCCAGCATTGGCAGGGGGCTTGAGGATGAGCAGTTCTTC.

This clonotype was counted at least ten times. The CDR3 loop is CASVDDTGELFF. The CDR3 DNA reads as TGTGCCAGCGTAGACGACACCGGGGAGCTGTTTTTT. The genes are TRBV2 and TRBJ2-2; D is undetermined. CDR1 is SNHLY, CDR2 FYNNEI, per germline. Trimming stripped 8 bases from V and 3 bases from J, with 7 bases between. The CDR3 extends over 12 amino acids. Full variable domain (outside the CDR3, taken from reference TRBV2 and TRBJ2-2): EPEVTQTPSHQVTQMGQEVILRCVPISNHLYFYWYRQILGQKVEFLVSFYNNEISEKSEIFDDQFSVERPDGSNFTLKIRSTKLEDSAMYFCASVDDTGELFFGEGSRLTVL.

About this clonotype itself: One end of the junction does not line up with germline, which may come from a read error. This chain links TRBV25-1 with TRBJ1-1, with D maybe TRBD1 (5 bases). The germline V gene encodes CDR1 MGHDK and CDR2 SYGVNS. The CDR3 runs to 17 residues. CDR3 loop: CTSSGGPGLGWNSEAFF. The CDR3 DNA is TGTACCAGCAGTGGTGGGCCGGGGCTAGGCTGGAACAGTGAAGCTTTCTTT.

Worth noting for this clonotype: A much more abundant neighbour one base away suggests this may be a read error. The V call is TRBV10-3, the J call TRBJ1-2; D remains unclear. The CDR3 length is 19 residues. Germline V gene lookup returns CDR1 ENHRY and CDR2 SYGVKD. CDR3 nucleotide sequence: TGTGCCATCAGTGAGTCGACGCCGCGGGAAGCAAGTCGGAACTTTGGCTACACCTTC. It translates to CAISESTPREASRNFGYTF.

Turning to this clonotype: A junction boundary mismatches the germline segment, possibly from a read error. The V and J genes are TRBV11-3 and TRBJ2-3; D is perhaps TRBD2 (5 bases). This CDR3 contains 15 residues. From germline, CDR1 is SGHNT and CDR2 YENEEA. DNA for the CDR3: TGTGCCAGCACCCATCGGGAACTAAGCACACATACCCAGTATTTT. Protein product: CASTHRELSTHTQYF.

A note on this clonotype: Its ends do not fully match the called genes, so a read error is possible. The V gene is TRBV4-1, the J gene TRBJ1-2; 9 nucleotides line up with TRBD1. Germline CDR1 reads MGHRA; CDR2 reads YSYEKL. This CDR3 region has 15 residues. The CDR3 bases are TGCACCAGCAGTCGCGCGGGACAGGGTTTTGATGGCTACACCTTC. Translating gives CTSSRAGQGFDGYTF.

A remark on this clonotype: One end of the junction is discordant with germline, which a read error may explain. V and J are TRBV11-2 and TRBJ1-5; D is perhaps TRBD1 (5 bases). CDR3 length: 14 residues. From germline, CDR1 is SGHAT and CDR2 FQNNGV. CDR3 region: CASSSNGANQPQHF. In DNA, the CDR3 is TGTGCCAGTAGCTCAAATGGGGCAAATCAGCCCCAGCATTTT.

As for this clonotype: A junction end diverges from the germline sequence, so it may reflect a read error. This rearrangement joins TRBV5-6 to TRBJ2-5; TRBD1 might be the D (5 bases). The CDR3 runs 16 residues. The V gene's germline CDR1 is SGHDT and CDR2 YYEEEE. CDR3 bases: TGTGCCATCAGCCGTTCCGTTACCGACAGAGTAGGGACCCAGTACTTC. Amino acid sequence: CAISRSVTDRVGTQYF.